This T cell receptor beta chain was profiled in a study of CD8+ T cells in alopecia areata. Cell sorting was applied to PBMCs, and CD4+ and CD8+ T cells were collected. The authors extracted RNA and reverse transcribed it into cDNA as the sequencing template. Libraries were prepared by immunoSEQ multiplex PCR; TCRdb keeps only in-frame clonotypes and omits some of them. In the table there are over 150,000 clones, about 56% of which are singletons. Note on this clone: Antigen: not known.

Study findings and constraints: Compared with normal scalp, lesional scalp had higher clonality and more expanded CD8+ clones. Among patients, TCR sharing was less clear than in mice, a difference possibly due in part to HLA diversity in the patient population.

The TCR sequence derives from a human donor in good health. Sequenced input: CD8+ T cells sorted from blood.

The CDR3 DNA reads as TGTGCCAGCATCAACCGGGACAGCTTATACGAGCAGTACTTC. This sequence encodes CASINRDSLYEQYF. The J gene is TRBJ2-7, the V gene TRBV2, with TRBD1 identical over 7 bases. Germline CDR1 and CDR2: SNHLY and FYNNEI. V lost 7 bases to trimming and J lost 4 bases; unmatched junction nucleotides: 10. The CDR3 runs 14 residues.